What follows are 20 T cell receptor beta chains derived from one specimen sequenced in a study of technical replicates of blood from several donors. The data were produced by immunoSEQ multiplex PCR, yet TCRdb's version contains in-frame clones alone and is incomplete. The sample comprises 95,000 to 100,000 clones, just over 95% of which are singletons, and around 0.2% rests with the top ten. Sequencing input: T cells isolated from PBMCs. These receptors all come from a human donor in good health.

The CDR3 DNA reads as TGTGCCAGCAGCCCGGGTCTGAACACCGGGGAGCTGTTTTTT. It specifies CASSPGLNTGELFF. The V and J genes are TRBV2 and TRBJ2-2; D unresolved. The CDR3 sequence is 14 residues long. The V and J ends lost 6 bases and 1 base respectively, with 9 bases between them. Germline CDR1 and CDR2: SNHLY and FYNNEI.

The CDR3 DNA reads as TGTGCCAGCATCAAAACGGACACCTACGAGCAGTACTTC. Its translation: CASIKTDTYEQYF. The chain has TRBV28 and TRBJ2-7; weak D call: TRBD1 (5 bases). The germline gives CDR1 MDHEN, CDR2 SYDVKM. The CDR3 totals 13 residues. Trimming pared 7 bases from V and 2 bases from J, leaving 12 bases between. Full variable domain (rest looked up from reference TRBV28 and TRBJ2-7): DVKVTQSSRYLVKRTGEKVFLECVQDMDHENMFWYRQDPGLGLRLIYFSYDVKMKEKGDIPEGYSVSREKKERFSLILESASTNQTSMYLCASIKTDTYEQYFGPGTRLTVT.

This rearrangement joins TRBV19 to TRBJ1-5; a possible D gene is TRBD1 (6 bases). The germline gives CDR1 LNHDA, CDR2 SQIVND (reference sequence). V was cut by 7 bases and J by 4 bases, with 14 bases left in between. The CDR3 has 14 amino acids. The CDR3 sequence: CASKDEQGNQPQHF. The CDR3 nucleotides are TGTGCCAGTAAGGACGAACAGGGAAATCAGCCCCAGCATTTT. The full variable domain, in which reference TRBV19 and TRBJ1-5 provide the parts outside the CDR3, is DGGITQSPKYLFRKEGQNVTLSCEQNLNHDAMYWYRQDPGQGLRLIYYSQIVNDFQKGDIAEGYSVSREKKESFPLTVTSAQKNPTAFYLCASKDEQGNQPQHFGDGTRLSIL.

The chain links TRBV29-1 to TRBJ2-7; 7 bases line up with TRBD1. V lost 7 bases to trimming and J lost 2 bases; unmatched junction nucleotides: 5. The germline gives CDR1 SQVTM, CDR2 ANQGSEA. The CDR3 covers 12 residues. The CDR3 nucleotides read TGCAGCGCCCGGGACAGACCCTACGAGCAGTACTTC. Amino acid sequence: CSARDRPYEQYF.

The rearrangement uses TRBV29-1 and TRBJ2-7; D perhaps matches TRBD2 (7 bases). CDR1 and CDR2 (germline): SQVTM, ANQGSEA. The CDR3 runs to 13 residues. V was clipped by 3 bases and J by 3 bases, with 12 bases between them. The CDR3 nucleotides are TGCAGCGTTGACGGTAGGGGGGGCTACGAGCAGTACTTC. Residues: CSVDGRGGYEQYF.

The chain couples TRBV6-4 to TRBJ2-1, with 7 bases matching TRBD1. Per germline, CDR1 MRHNA and CDR2 SNTAGT. CDR3 length: 13 residues. Germline trimming cut 3 bases from V and 6 bases from J; bases unmatched to any gene: 2. This CDR3 reads CASSETGTNEQFF. CDR3 DNA sequence: TGTGCCAGCAGTGAGACAGGGACCAATGAGCAGTTCTTC.

This clone was seen a single time. This rearrangement joins TRBV2 to TRBJ2-1; D is ambiguous. Germline CDR1 reads SNHLY; CDR2 reads FYNNEI. This CDR3 contains 15 residues. Deletions cut 7 bases from V and 1 base from J, with 14 bases between. DNA for the CDR3: TGTGCCAGCATTACCACGGGTGCATCCTACAATGAGCAGTTCTTC. Translation gives CASITTGASYNEQFF.

The rearrangement uses TRBV18 and TRBJ2-2; TRBD2 matches at 12 bases. The V gene end was trimmed by 4 bases and the J gene end by 5 bases; junction bases not matched to a gene: 2. The CDR3 is 15 residues long. The germline gives CDR1 KGHSH, CDR2 LQKENI. CDR3: CASSLGLAGTGELFF. The CDR3 nucleotides read TGTGCCAGCTCACTTGGACTAGCGGGGACCGGGGAGCTGTTTTTT. Looking up the rest from reference TRBV18 and TRBJ2-2 gives the full variable domain: NAGVMQNPRHLVRRRGQEARLRCSPMKGHSHVYWYRQLPEEGLKFMVYLQKENIIDESGMPKERFSAEFPKEGPSILRIQQVVRGDSAAYFCASSLGLAGTGELFFGEGSRLTVL.

J is TRBJ2-5 and V is TRBV5-1; D might be TRBD1 (5 bases). This CDR3 region has 15 residues. Trimming took 2 bases from V and 5 from J, leaving 16 bases between them. Germline-derived CDR1 and CDR2 are SGHRS and YFSETQ. The CDR3: CASSLGAPGGETQYF. The CDR3 DNA is TGCGCCAGCAGCTTAGGGGCCCCGGGTGGGGAGACCCAGTACTTC. The full variable domain, its missing parts supplied by reference TRBV5-1 and TRBJ2-5, is KAGVTQTPRYLIKTRGQQVTLSCSPISGHRSVSWYQQTPGQGLQFLFEYFSETQRNKGNFPGRFSGRQFSNSRSEMNVSTLELGDSALYLCASSLGAPGGETQYFGPGTRLLVL.

The chain carries TRBV9 and TRBJ2-3; D call uncertain. In germline, CDR1 is SGDLS, CDR2 YYNGEE. The CDR3 runs 12 residues. Trimming took off 4 bases at V and 3 bases at J, with 6 bases between the two ends. DNA of the CDR3: TGTGCCAGCAGCCGCCAGACAGATACGCAGTATTTT. Protein sequence: CASSRQTDTQYF.

The chain has TRBV9 and TRBJ2-1; TRBD1 matches 7 bases. The CDR3 length is 14 residues. The J segment lost 4 bases and the V segment lost 4 bases, leaving 5 bases of the junction unmatched. Germline V gene data show CDR1 as SGDLS and CDR2 as YYNGEE. Written as DNA, the CDR3 is TGTGCCAGCAGCACCCGGACAGGTTACAATGAGCAGTTCTTC. It codes for CASSTRTGYNEQFF.

The V and J genes are TRBV5-1 and TRBJ2-3; D remains unclear. V was trimmed by 4 bases and J by 4 bases, leaving 13 bases between them. The CDR3 spans 14 residues. Germline V lookup: CDR1 SGHRS, CDR2 YFSETQ. DNA for the CDR3: TGCGCCAGCAGCCTGGCGTTTGAGTCAGATACGCAGTATTTT. Amino acids: CASSLAFESDTQYF.

The rearrangement joins TRBV7-9 to TRBJ2-5; D possibly corresponds to TRBD2 (5 bases). CDR3 length equals 16 residues. Trimming left V 5 bases short and J 1 base short, with 17 bases between. Germline V gene sequence: CDR1 SEHNR, CDR2 FQNEAQ (reference sequence). In DNA form, the CDR3 reads TGTGCCAGCAGCCCAGATGGGTGGGGAGTCCAAGAGACCCAGTACTTC. Protein sequence: CASSPDGWGVQETQYF.

The V and J genes are TRBV30 and TRBJ1-6, with D possibly being TRBD1 (6 bases). This CDR3 spans 13 amino acids. V lost 3 bases, J lost 8 bases, and 11 bases lay in between. Per germline, CDR1 GTSNPN and CDR2 SVGIG (reference sequence). Here the CDR3 DNA reads TGTGCCTGGAGACTAGGGGGGGATTCACCCCTCCACTTT. This codes for CAWRLGGDSPLHF.

The V call is TRBV5-1, the J call TRBJ2-4; 8 bases are a match to TRBD2. The CDR3 loop spans 16 amino acids. Per germline, CDR1 SGHRS and CDR2 YFSETQ. V was clipped by 0 bases and J by 7 bases; unmatched bases: 9. CDR3 in amino acids: CASSLDLVRGANIQYF. CDR3 bases: TGCGCCAGCAGCTTGGATCTAGTGCGGGGGGCCAACATTCAGTACTTC.

In this sample, this clone turned up once. This chain joins TRBV27 and TRBJ1-2; maybe TRBD1 (6 bases). Trimming removed 2 bases at V and 1 base at J, with 14 bases between. This CDR3 has 16 amino acids. The germline CDR1 and CDR2 sequences are MNHEY and SMNVEV (reference sequence). The CDR3 spells CASSLSPDSLNYGYTF. The DNA of the CDR3 is TGTGCCAGCAGTTTAAGCCCGGACAGCCTTAACTATGGCTACACCTTC.

The chain recombines TRBV2 with TRBJ2-3, with 9 bases lining up with TRBD1. The CDR3 is 13 amino acids. Unmatched junction bases numbered 8, after V lost 7 bases and J lost 9 bases. Germline loops: CDR1 SNHLY, CDR2 FYNNEI. In DNA form, the CDR3 reads TGTGCCAGCATGGGTACAGGGGGCGCGACGCAGTATTTT. This gives the protein CASMGTGGATQYF.

The chain links TRBV6-1 to TRBJ1-5; a possible D gene is TRBD1 (5 bases). This CDR3 has 15 residues. V lost 2 bases and J 6 bases, leaving 14 bases between the germline ends. Per germline, CDR1 MNHNS and CDR2 SASEGT. The DNA of the CDR3 is TGTGCCAGCAGTGAAATCGGGGGTTCATTTCAGCCCCAGCATTTT. It is translated as CASSEIGGSFQPQHF.

This rearrangement joins TRBV12-5 to TRBJ2-1; 12 positions match TRBD2. The V segment lost 4 bases and the J segment 9 bases; nucleotides outside the gene matches: 7. There are 15 residues in the CDR3. Per germline, CDR1 LGHNT and CDR2 FRNRAP. CDR3 nucleotide sequence: TGTGCTAGTGGTTCCGGGACTAGCGGGCGGTTTGAGCAGTTCTTC. Its translation: CASGSGTSGRFEQFF.

The chain employs TRBV5-4 and TRBJ2-3; 9 bases fit TRBD2. The CDR3 has 15 amino acids. J lost 3 bases, V lost 1 base, and 3 bases had no gene match. Per the germline V gene, CDR1 is SGHNT and CDR2 is YYREEE (reference sequence). The CDR3 sequence is CASSLRLAGTDTQYF. CDR3 sequence (DNA): TGTGCCAGCAGCTTGCGGCTAGCGGGGACAGATACGCAGTATTTT.